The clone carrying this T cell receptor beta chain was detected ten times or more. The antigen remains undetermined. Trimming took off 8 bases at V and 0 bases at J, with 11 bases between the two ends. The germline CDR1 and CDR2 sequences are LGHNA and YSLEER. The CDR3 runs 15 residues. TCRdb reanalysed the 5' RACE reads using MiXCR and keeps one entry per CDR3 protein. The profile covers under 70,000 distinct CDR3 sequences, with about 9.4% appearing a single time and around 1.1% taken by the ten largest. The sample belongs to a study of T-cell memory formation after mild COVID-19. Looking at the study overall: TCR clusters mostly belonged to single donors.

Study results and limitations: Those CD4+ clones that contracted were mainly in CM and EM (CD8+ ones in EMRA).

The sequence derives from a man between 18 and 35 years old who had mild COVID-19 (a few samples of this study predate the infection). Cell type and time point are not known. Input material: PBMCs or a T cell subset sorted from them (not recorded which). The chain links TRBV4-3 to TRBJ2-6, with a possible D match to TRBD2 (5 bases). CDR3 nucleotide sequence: TGCGCCAGCCAGCCCGGGAACTCTGGGGCCAACGTCCTGACTTTC. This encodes CASQPGNSGANVLTF.